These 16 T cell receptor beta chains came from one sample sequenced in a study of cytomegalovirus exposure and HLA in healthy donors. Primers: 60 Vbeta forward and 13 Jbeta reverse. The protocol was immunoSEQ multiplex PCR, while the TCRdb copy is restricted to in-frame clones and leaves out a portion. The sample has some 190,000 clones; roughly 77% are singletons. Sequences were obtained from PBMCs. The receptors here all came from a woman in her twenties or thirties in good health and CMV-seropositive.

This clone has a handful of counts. CDR3 sequence: CASSPRDKKYNEQFF. CDR3 in DNA: TGTGCCAGCAGCCCCCGGGACAAAAAATACAATGAGCAGTTCTTC. V usage is TRBV21-1 and J usage is TRBJ2-1; TRBD1 was called by the table and not checked on the DNA. TRBV21-1 is a pseudogene segment. The CDR3 spans 15 residues.

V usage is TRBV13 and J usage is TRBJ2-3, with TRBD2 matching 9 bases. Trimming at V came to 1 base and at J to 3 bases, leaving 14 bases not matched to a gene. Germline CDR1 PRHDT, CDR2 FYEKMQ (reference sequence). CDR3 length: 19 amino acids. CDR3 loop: CASSLEVGASGIGTDTQYF. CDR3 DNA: TGTGCCAGCAGCTTAGAGGTAGGGGCTAGCGGGATCGGAACAGATACGCAGTATTTT.

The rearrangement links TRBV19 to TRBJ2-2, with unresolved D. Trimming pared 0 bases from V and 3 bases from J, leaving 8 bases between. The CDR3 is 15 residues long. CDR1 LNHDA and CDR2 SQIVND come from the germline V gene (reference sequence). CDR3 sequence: CASSIESTDTGELFF. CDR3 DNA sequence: TGTGCCAGTAGTATAGAGTCTACCGACACCGGGGAGCTGTTTTTT.

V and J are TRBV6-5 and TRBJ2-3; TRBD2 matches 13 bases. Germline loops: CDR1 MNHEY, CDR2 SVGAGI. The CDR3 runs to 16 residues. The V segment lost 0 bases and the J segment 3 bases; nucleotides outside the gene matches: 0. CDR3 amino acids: CASSYSGLAGTDTQYF. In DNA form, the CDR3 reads TGTGCCAGCAGTTACTCGGGACTAGCGGGAACAGATACGCAGTATTTT.

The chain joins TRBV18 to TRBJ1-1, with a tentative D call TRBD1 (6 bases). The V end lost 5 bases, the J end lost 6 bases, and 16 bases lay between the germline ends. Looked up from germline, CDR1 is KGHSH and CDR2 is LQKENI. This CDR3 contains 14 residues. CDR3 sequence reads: CASSLDSGGSEAFF. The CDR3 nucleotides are TGTGCCAGCTCATTGGACAGTGGGGGCTCTGAAGCTTTCTTT.

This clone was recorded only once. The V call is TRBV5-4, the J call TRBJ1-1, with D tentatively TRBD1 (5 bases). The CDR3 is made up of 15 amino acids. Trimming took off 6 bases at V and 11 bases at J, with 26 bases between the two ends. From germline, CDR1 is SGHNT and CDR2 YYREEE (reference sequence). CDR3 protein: CASILNGHPSCWAFF. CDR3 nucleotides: TGTGCCAGCATTCTCAATGGACACCCGTCTTGTTGGGCTTTCTTT.

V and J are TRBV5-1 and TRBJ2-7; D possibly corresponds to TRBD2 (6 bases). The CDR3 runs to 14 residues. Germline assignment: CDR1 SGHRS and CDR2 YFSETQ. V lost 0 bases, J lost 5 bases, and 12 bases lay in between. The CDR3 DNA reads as TGCGCCAGCAGCTTGGGCGGGAACAACAACGAGCAGTACTTC. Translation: CASSLGGNNNEQYF.

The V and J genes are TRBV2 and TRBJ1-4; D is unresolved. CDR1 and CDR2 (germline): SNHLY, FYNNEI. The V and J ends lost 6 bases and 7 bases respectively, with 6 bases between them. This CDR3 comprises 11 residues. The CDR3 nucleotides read TGTGCCAGCAGAAGGAGTGAAAAACTGTTTTTT. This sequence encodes CASRRSEKLFF.

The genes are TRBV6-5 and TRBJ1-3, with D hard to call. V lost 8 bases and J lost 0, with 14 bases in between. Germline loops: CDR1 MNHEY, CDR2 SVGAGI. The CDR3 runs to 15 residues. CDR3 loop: CASLRSGPSGNTIYF. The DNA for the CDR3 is TGTGCCAGCCTCCGCTCAGGTCCCTCTGGAAACACCATATATTTT.

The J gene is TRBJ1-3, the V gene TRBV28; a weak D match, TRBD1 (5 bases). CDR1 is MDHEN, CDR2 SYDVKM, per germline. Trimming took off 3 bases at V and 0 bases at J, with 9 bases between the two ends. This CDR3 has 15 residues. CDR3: CASSFEGVSGNTIYF. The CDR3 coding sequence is TGTGCCAGCAGTTTTGAAGGGGTCTCTGGAAACACCATATATTTT. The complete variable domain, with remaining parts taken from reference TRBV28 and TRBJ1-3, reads DVKVTQSSRYLVKRTGEKVFLECVQDMDHENMFWYRQDPGLGLRLIYFSYDVKMKEKGDIPEGYSVSREKKERFSLILESASTNQTSMYLCASSFEGVSGNTIYFGEGSWLTVV.

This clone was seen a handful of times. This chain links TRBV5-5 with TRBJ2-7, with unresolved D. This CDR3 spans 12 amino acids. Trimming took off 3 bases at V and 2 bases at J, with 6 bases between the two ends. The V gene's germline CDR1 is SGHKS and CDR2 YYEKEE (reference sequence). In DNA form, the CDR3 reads TGTGCCAGCAGCTCAGTAACCTACGAGCAGTACTTC. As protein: CASSSVTYEQYF.

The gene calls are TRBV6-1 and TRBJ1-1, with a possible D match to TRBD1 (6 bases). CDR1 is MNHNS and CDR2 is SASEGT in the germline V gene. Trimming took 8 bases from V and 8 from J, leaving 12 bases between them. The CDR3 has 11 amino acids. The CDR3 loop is CASEETGEAFF. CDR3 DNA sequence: TGTGCCAGCGAAGAGACAGGAGAAGCTTTCTTT.

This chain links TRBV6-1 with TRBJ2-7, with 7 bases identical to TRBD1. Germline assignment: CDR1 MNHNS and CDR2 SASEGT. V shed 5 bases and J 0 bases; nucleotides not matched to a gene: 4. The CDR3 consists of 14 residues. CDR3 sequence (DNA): TGTGCCAGCAGTTTACAGGGGCCCTCCTACGAGCAGTACTTC. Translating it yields CASSLQGPSYEQYF.

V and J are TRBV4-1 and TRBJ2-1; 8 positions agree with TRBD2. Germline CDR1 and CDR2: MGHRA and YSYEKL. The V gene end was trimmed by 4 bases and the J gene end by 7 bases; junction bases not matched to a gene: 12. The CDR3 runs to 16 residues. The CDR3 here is CASSLRGAGAGNEQFF. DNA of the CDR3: TGCGCCAGCAGCCTCCGAGGAGCGGGAGCTGGGAATGAGCAGTTCTTC.

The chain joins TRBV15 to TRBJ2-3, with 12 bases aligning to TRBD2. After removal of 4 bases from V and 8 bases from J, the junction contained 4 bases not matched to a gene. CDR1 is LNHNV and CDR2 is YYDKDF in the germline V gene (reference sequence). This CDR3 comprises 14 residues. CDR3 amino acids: CATSILAGGGTQYF. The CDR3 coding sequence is TGTGCCACCAGCATACTAGCGGGAGGCGGTACGCAGTATTTT.

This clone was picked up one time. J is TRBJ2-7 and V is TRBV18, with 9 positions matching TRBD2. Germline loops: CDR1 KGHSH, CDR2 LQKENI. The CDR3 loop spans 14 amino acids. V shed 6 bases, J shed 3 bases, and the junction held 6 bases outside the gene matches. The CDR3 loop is CASSGTSHIYEQYF. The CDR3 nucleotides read TGTGCCAGCTCCGGGACTAGCCATATCTACGAGCAGTACTTC.